This entry lists 8 T cell receptor beta chains sequenced from one sample in a study of glioma-infiltrating T cells. TCR alpha and beta CDR3 regions were amplified from RNA using iRepertoire nested multiplex PCR. In TCRdb, the multiplex PCR reads were re-called with MiXCR into one record per CDR3 protein. The table shows about 130,000 distinct CDR3 sequences, with around 25% occurring only once. The sequencing sample was made of glioma tissue, nonneoplastic brain tissue, or PBMCs (not recorded which). These receptors were collected from a human donor with low-grade glioma or glioblastoma, undergoing nonglioma brain surgery, or in good health (not recorded which).

The rearrangement links TRBV15 to TRBJ1-5; D ambiguous. Trimming left V 0 bases short and J 2 bases short, with 11 bases between. This CDR3 has 16 residues. The germline V gene has CDR1 LNHNV and CDR2 YYDKDF (reference sequence). The CDR3 sequence is CATSRDDLAGNQPQHF. DNA for the CDR3: TGTGCCACCAGCAGAGACGATCTCGCGGGCAATCAGCCCCAGCATTTT.

This chain uses TRBV11-2 with TRBJ1-5; TRBD1 aligns across 7 bases. The trim removed 5 bases at V and 11 bases at J, leaving 12 bases unmatched. The CDR3 is 14 amino acids. Germline V gene lookup returns CDR1 SGHAT and CDR2 FQNNGV. As DNA, the CDR3 is TGTGCCAGCAGCCCACCGGGACAGCAAGAGACCCAGCATTTT. Its protein product is CASSPPGQQETQHF.

With regard to this clonotype: A much larger clone differs from this one at a single base, so this may be a read error. V usage is TRBV27 and J usage is TRBJ1-2; 8 bases fit TRBD1. V lost 6 bases and J lost 6; bases outside the gene matches: 15. CDR1 is MNHEY and CDR2 is SMNVEV in the germline V gene (reference sequence). CDR3 size: 16 residues. This CDR3 reads CASSLWGRTGIDGYTF. As DNA, the CDR3 is TGTGCCAGCAGCCTCTGGGGTCGGACAGGGATTGATGGCTACACCTTC.

This clonotype was seen a few times. CDR3 DNA sequence: TGTGCCAGCTACCCTGGGACAGCCATGAACACTGAAGCTTTCTTT. It yields the protein CASYPGTAMNTEAFF. This rearrangement joins TRBV6-1 to TRBJ1-1, with 7 bases aligning to TRBD1. There are 15 residues in the CDR3. The V segment lost 8 bases and the J segment 0 bases; nucleotides outside the gene matches: 9. Germline assignment: CDR1 MNHNS and CDR2 SASEGT.

Turning to this clonotype: Just one base apart from a much larger clone, this may be a read error. This sequence joins TRBV15 and TRBJ2-4; D unresolved. The length of the CDR3 is 14 residues. Germline CDR1 and CDR2: LNHNV and YYDKDF (reference sequence). The CDR3 DNA is TGTGCCGCCAGCGACGAAGGCAGAAAAAACATTCAGTACTTC. The encoded protein is CAASDEGRKNIQYF.

This clonotype has a count of ten or more. The V call is TRBV2, the J call TRBJ1-1, with D uncertain. Between the trimmed V and J ends, which lost 6 bases and 11 bases, there was a span of 25 bases. Germline CDR1 SNHLY, CDR2 FYNNEI. The CDR3 has 15 residues. The CDR3 loop is CASSHHRAMGKEAFF. CDR3 nucleotides: TGTGCCAGCAGCCACCACCGGGCGATGGGAAAGGAGGCTTTCTTT.

V gene TRBV9 combines with J gene TRBJ2-3, with D unresolved. The CDR3 runs 14 residues. V lost 4 bases and J lost 2, with 11 bases in between. Germline V CDR1 and CDR2: SGDLS, YYNGEE. The CDR3 bases are TGTGCCAGCAGCACCCCACCAGACACAGATACGCAGTATTTT. It encodes CASSTPPDTDTQYF.

Regarding this clonotype: A much larger clone is a single base away; this may be a read error. V gene TRBV27 combines with J gene TRBJ2-1, with 7 bases aligning to TRBD2. This CDR3 spans 14 amino acids. The V gene's germline CDR1 is MNHEY and CDR2 SMNVEV (reference sequence). V trimming: 4 bases; J trimming: 7 bases; junction bases outside the gene matches: 7. DNA for the CDR3: TGTGCCAGCAGTTCCCGGACTAGAGGGAATGAGCAGTTCTTC. This sequence encodes CASSSRTRGNEQFF.